The rows below give T cell receptor beta chains drawn from one sample of a study of shared clonotypes between healthy human individuals. Profiling relied on immunoSEQ multiplex PCR, and the TCRdb table lists in-frame clones only, not all of them. Among roughly 550,000 clones listed, 95% were seen once. Sequences were obtained from naive CD8+ T cells sorted from blood. The receptor set was obtained from a woman younger than 45 in good health. Both conserved end residues are part of each CDR3. Each record gives: clone size, V gene, J gene, D gene, CDR3 protein, CDR3 DNA. A D gene is named only where the DNA matches it firmly. Only part of the rows carry a size: once, few, many, or a class if the clone is expanded.

size: .
V: TRBV7-9
J: TRBJ2-5
D: .
CDR3: CASSLALQGPQETQYF
DNA: TGTGCCAGCAGCTTAGCTTTACAGGGCCCACAAGAGACCCAGTACTTC

size: .
V: TRBV4-2
J: TRBJ2-5
D: TRBD2
CDR3: CASSPQISGSSQETQYF
DNA: TGTGCCAGCAGCCCCCAAATTAGCGGGAGTAGCCAAGAGACCCAGTACTTC

size: .
V: TRBV9
J: TRBJ1-1
D: .
CDR3: CASGGNEAFF
DNA: TGTGCCAGCGGGGGGAATGAAGCTTTCTTT

size: .
V: TRBV4-2
J: TRBJ1-3
D: .
CDR3: CASSQDLGKGSGNTIYF
DNA: TGTGCCAGCAGCCAAGATCTAGGGAAAGGCTCTGGAAACACCATATATTTT

size: once
V: TRBV6-1
J: TRBJ2-7
D: TRBD1
CDR3: CASSQDRGPSYEQYF
DNA: TGTGCCAGCAGTCAGGACAGGGGTCCTTCCTACGAGCAGTACTTC

size: .
V: TRBV11-3
J: TRBJ2-7
D: TRBD2
CDR3: CASSLVRATSGISEQYF
DNA: TGTGCCAGCAGCTTAGTGCGGGCGACTAGCGGGATCTCCGAGCAGTACTTC

size: .
V: TRBV10-2
J: TRBJ2-2
D: TRBD1
CDR3: CASREGQGFTGELFF
DNA: TGCGCCAGCAGAGAGGGACAGGGGTTCACCGGGGAGCTGTTTTTT

size: .
V: TRBV27
J: TRBJ2-6
D: .
CDR3: CASSLGGDVLTF
DNA: TGTGCCAGCAGTTTAGGGGGTGACGTCCTGACTTTC

size: .
V: TRBV27
J: TRBJ2-3
D: TRBD2
CDR3: CASIKTSGSTDTQYF
DNA: TGTGCCAGCATTAAGACTAGCGGGAGCACAGATACGCAGTATTTT

size: .
V: TRBV9
J: TRBJ2-7
D: TRBD2
CDR3: CASSVGQAGPYEQYF
DNA: TGTGCCAGCAGCGTAGGGCAAGCGGGACCTTACGAGCAGTACTTC

size: .
V: TRBV5-8
J: TRBJ2-3
D: .
CDR3: CASRSGTHSTDTQYF
DNA: TGTGCCAGCAGATCCGGGACACATAGCACAGATACGCAGTATTTT

size: .
V: TRBV27
J: TRBJ2-7
D: .
CDR3: CASSFVRTASEQYF
DNA: TGTGCCAGCAGTTTCGTTCGGACAGCCAGCGAGCAGTACTTC

size: .
V: TRBV4-2
J: TRBJ2-1
D: .
CDR3: CASSQWVSSSYNEQFF
DNA: TGTGCCAGCAGCCAATGGGTCAGCAGCTCCTACAATGAGCAGTTCTTC

size: .
V: TRBV5-1
J: TRBJ2-7
D: TRBD2
CDR3: CASSFEKGGTYEQYF
DNA: TGCGCCAGCAGCTTTGAAAAGGGAGGGACCTACGAGCAGTACTTC

size: .
V: TRBV5-5
J: TRBJ1-5
D: .
CDR3: CASSLAGWAEPQHF
DNA: TGTGCCAGCAGCTTGGCAGGGTGGGCCGAGCCCCAGCATTTT

size: .
V: TRBV2
J: TRBJ2-7
D: .
CDR3: CASRPGTARSYEQYF
DNA: TGTGCCAGCAGGCCCGGGACGGCAAGGTCCTACGAGCAGTACTTC

size: .
V: TRBV6-5
J: TRBJ2-7
D: .
CDR3: CASKSGPVDYEQYF
DNA: TGTGCCAGCAAATCAGGCCCGGTGGACTACGAGCAGTACTTC

size: .
V: TRBV2
J: TRBJ1-1
D: TRBD1
CDR3: CASPGTGSTEAFF
DNA: TGTGCCAGCCCCGGGACAGGGTCAACTGAAGCTTTCTTT

size: .
V: TRBV2
J: TRBJ1-2
D: .
CDR3: CASSEGVGGRVYGYTF
DNA: TGTGCCAGCAGTGAAGGTGTCGGAGGTAGGGTATATGGCTACACCTTC

size: once
V: TRBV7-6
J: TRBJ1-4
D: .
CDR3: CASRQDKGSEKLFF
DNA: TGTGCCAGCCGGCAGGACAAGGGAAGCGAAAAACTGTTTTTT

size: .
V: TRBV5-6
J: TRBJ2-2
D: .
CDR3: CASSLDAGPYTGELFF
DNA: TGTGCCAGCAGCTTGGATGCGGGGCCATACACCGGGGAGCTGTTTTTT

size: .
V: TRBV10-3
J: TRBJ2-2
D: TRBD2
CDR3: CAISESMGLAVNTGELFF
DNA: TGTGCCATCAGTGAGTCGATGGGGCTAGCGGTGAACACCGGGGAGCTGTTTTTT

size: .
V: TRBV6-1
J: TRBJ1-4
D: .
CDR3: CASSGTATNEKLFF
DNA: TGTGCCAGCAGTGGGACGGCAACTAATGAAAAACTGTTTTTT

size: .
V: TRBV25-1
J: TRBJ2-7
D: TRBD2
CDR3: CASSEGGEGSYEQYF
DNA: TGTGCCAGCAGTGAAGGGGGGGAGGGCTCCTACGAGCAGTACTTC

size: .
V: TRBV25-1
J: TRBJ2-5
D: TRBD1
CDR3: CASSEYPTGGSETQYF
DNA: TGTGCCAGCAGTGAATATCCGACAGGGGGTTCGGAGACCCAGTACTTC

size: once
V: TRBV28
J: TRBJ2-3
D: .
CDR3: CASSLWGVSTDTQYF
DNA: TGTGCCAGCAGCCTCTGGGGGGTGAGCACAGATACGCAGTATTTT

size: .
V: TRBV5-4
J: TRBJ1-1
D: TRBD1
CDR3: CASSSDRGREDTEAFF
DNA: TGTGCCAGCAGCTCCGACAGGGGGAGGGAGGACACTGAAGCTTTCTTT

size: .
V: TRBV15
J: TRBJ2-1
D: .
CDR3: CATSRTIGGPSSYNEQFF
DNA: TGTGCCACCAGCAGAACAATTGGCGGGCCCAGCTCCTACAATGAGCAGTTCTTC

size: .
V: TRBV9
J: TRBJ2-1
D: TRBD2
CDR3: CASSVAWREGNEQFF
DNA: TGTGCCAGCAGCGTAGCTTGGAGGGAGGGGAATGAGCAGTTCTTC

size: .
V: TRBV28
J: TRBJ2-7
D: .
CDR3: CASSTPDVPSYEQYF
DNA: TGTGCCAGCAGCACCCCCGACGTTCCCTCCTACGAGCAGTACTTC

size: .
V: TRBV7-8
J: TRBJ2-7
D: .
CDR3: CASSFLSQTREQYF
DNA: TGTGCCAGCAGCTTTTTAAGCCAAACACGGGAGCAGTACTTC

size: .
V: TRBV29-1
J: TRBJ2-7
D: .
CDR3: CSVVFLGFAHEQYF
DNA: TGCAGCGTTGTTTTTCTAGGGTTCGCCCACGAGCAGTACTTC

size: .
V: TRBV21-1
J: TRBJ2-3
D: .
CDR3: CASSPPTLEPADTQYF
DNA: TGTGCCAGCAGCCCCCCAACGCTAGAACCTGCAGATACGCAGTATTTT

size: .
V: TRBV9
J: TRBJ1-1
D: .
CDR3: CASSDDLNTEAFF
DNA: TGTGCCAGCAGCGACGACTTGAACACTGAAGCTTTCTTT

size: .
V: TRBV27
J: TRBJ1-1
D: .
CDR3: CASRNSLNTEAFF
DNA: TGTGCCAGCAGAAACTCTTTGAACACTGAAGCTTTCTTT

size: .
V: TRBV5-5
J: TRBJ2-7
D: .
CDR3: CASSLDRAYEQYF
DNA: TGTGCCAGCAGCTTGGACAGGGCCTACGAGCAGTACTTC

size: once
V: TRBV6-4
J: TRBJ2-6
D: .
CDR3: CASSEVRAFGANVLTF
DNA: TGTGCCAGCAGTGAGGTCCGTGCTTTCGGGGCCAACGTCCTGACTTTC

size: .
V: TRBV11-2
J: TRBJ1-4
D: .
CDR3: CASSLAGSPEGEKLFF
DNA: TGTGCCAGCAGCTTAGCGGGATCTCCCGAAGGTGAAAAACTGTTTTTT

size: .
V: TRBV4-1
J: TRBJ1-5
D: TRBD1
CDR3: CASSQAGTAVQPQHF
DNA: TGCGCCAGCAGCCAGGCCGGGACAGCGGTTCAGCCCCAGCATTTT

size: .
V: TRBV5-6
J: TRBJ1-2
D: .
CDR3: CASSLAGANYGYTF
DNA: TGTGCCAGCAGCTTGGCGGGAGCTAACTATGGCTACACCTTC

size: once
V: TRBV5-1
J: TRBJ2-7
D: TRBD1
CDR3: CASSFNRDRGAYEQYF
DNA: TGCGCCAGCAGCTTCAACCGGGACAGGGGAGCGTACGAGCAGTACTTC

size: .
V: TRBV2
J: TRBJ2-5
D: .
CDR3: CASSEADHGQETQYF
DNA: TGTGCCAGCAGTGAAGCGGACCACGGCCAAGAGACCCAGTACTTC

size: .
V: TRBV7-2
J: TRBJ2-7
D: .
CDR3: CASSMTYSYEQYF
DNA: TGTGCCAGCAGCATGACATACTCCTACGAGCAGTACTTC

size: .
V: TRBV5-8
J: TRBJ2-5
D: .
CDR3: CASSLDGTETQYF
DNA: TGTGCCAGCAGCTTGGATGGGACAGAGACCCAGTACTTC

size: .
V: TRBV11-3
J: TRBJ2-1
D: TRBD2
CDR3: CASSSQREGLNEQFF
DNA: TGTGCCAGCAGCTCTCAGCGGGAGGGCCTAAATGAGCAGTTCTTC

size: .
V: TRBV9
J: TRBJ2-1
D: .
CDR3: CASSGRVENEQFF
DNA: TGTGCCAGCAGCGGGAGGGTAGAAAATGAGCAGTTCTTC

size: .
V: TRBV28
J: TRBJ2-3
D: TRBD2
CDR3: CAVKSRLVRESSTDTQYF
DNA: TGTGCCGTAAAAAGCCGGCTGGTGCGGGAGTCAAGCACAGATACGCAGTATTTT

size: .
V: TRBV19
J: TRBJ1-2
D: .
CDR3: CASSITFLGTADYGYTF
DNA: TGTGCCAGTAGTATAACTTTCTTGGGGACCGCTGACTATGGCTACACCTTC

size: .
V: TRBV19
J: TRBJ2-7
D: .
CDR3: CASANTDPRPYEQYF
DNA: TGTGCCAGTGCTAATACGGACCCACGGCCCTACGAGCAGTACTTC